Below, 17 T cell receptor beta chains from the same sample are listed, as sequenced in a study of T-cell memory formation after mild COVID-19. TCRdb itself ran the 5' RACE reads through MiXCR, one entry per CDR3 protein. The data show 150,000 to 200,000 distinct CDR3 sequences, with 11% seen just once and 3.8% held by the top ten. Sequences were obtained from PBMCs or a T cell subset sorted from them (not recorded which). The source is a man younger than 35 who had mild COVID-19 (a few samples of this study predate the infection). Cell type and time point are not known.

This clonotype appeared a few times. The chain joins TRBV5-1 to TRBJ2-3; 8 bases agree with TRBD1. From germline, CDR1 is SGHRS and CDR2 YFSETQ. Unmatched junction bases numbered 14, after V lost 6 bases and J lost 5 bases. The CDR3 spans 16 residues. The CDR3 reads CASTPTGVGHRDTQYF. CDR3 DNA: TGCGCCAGCACCCCGACAGGGGTCGGTCATCGAGATACGCAGTATTTT.

This clonotype has only a few counts. The rearrangement links TRBV20-1 to TRBJ2-7, with 7 bases that match TRBD1. This CDR3 comprises 14 residues. Looked up from germline, CDR1 is DFQATT and CDR2 is SNEGSKA (reference sequence). Trimming took 3 bases from V and 4 from J; bases not matched to a gene: 9. The CDR3 sequence is CSASRTGDRYEQYF. The CDR3 DNA follows: TGCAGTGCTAGTAGAACAGGGGATAGGTACGAGCAGTACTTC.

The sample holds a few counts of this clonotype. The V call is TRBV2, the J call TRBJ2-1, with 13 bases that match TRBD2. CDR1 and CDR2 from the germline V gene are SNHLY and FYNNEI. The V segment lost 8 bases and the J segment 9 bases; nucleotides outside the gene matches: 10. CDR3 size: 15 residues. In nucleotides, the CDR3 is TGTGCCAGCGGCCCCACTAGCGGGGGGGCAGGTGAGCAGTTCTTC. Translation: CASGPTSGGAGEQFF. Variable domain in full (rest from reference TRBV2 and TRBJ2-1): EPEVTQTPSHQVTQMGQEVILRCVPISNHLYFYWYRQILGQKVEFLVSFYNNEISEKSEIFDDQFSVERPDGSNFTLKIRSTKLEDSAMYFCASGPTSGGAGEQFFGPGTRLTVL.

This clonotype was observed a handful of times. This rearrangement joins TRBV7-3 to TRBJ2-2; 8 bases agree with TRBD2. Looked up from germline, CDR1 is SGHTA and CDR2 is FQGTGA. The length of the CDR3 is 14 residues. Trimming at V came to 5 bases and at J to 4 bases, leaving 3 bases not matched to a gene. DNA for the CDR3: TGTGCCAGCAGCAATCGGGGGGGCACCGGGGAGCTGTTTTTT. Translating gives CASSNRGGTGELFF.

The V gene is TRBV6-2 or TRBV6-3, the J gene TRBJ2-3, with D possibly TRBD2 on 6 matching bases. CDR3 length: 15 residues. V gave up 0 bases and J gave up 4 bases, with 11 bases separating them. The germline V gene has CDR1 MNHEY and CDR2 SVGEGT. CDR3 DNA sequence: TGTGCCAGCAGTTACTCCCCGGGGGAGGCAGATACGCAGTATTTT. Translating it yields CASSYSPGEADTQYF.

This clonotype was counted a few times. The rearrangement links TRBV20-1 to TRBJ1-1; 7 bases match TRBD1. The CDR3 consists of 13 residues. Germline loops: CDR1 DFQATT, CDR2 SNEGSKA (reference sequence). The junction had 6 bases not matched to a gene; V was cut back by 3 bases and J by 5 bases. The CDR3 protein is CSASRQGGTEAFF. The DNA of the CDR3 is TGCAGTGCTAGCCGACAGGGAGGGACTGAAGCTTTCTTT.

The V call is TRBV7-6, the J call TRBJ2-5; the match to TRBD2 covers 10 bases. The CDR3 extends over 16 amino acids. Per the germline V gene, CDR1 is SGHVS and CDR2 is FNYEAQ. With V trimmed by 4 bases and J by 4 bases, 9 bases remained unmatched. In nucleotides, the CDR3 is TGTGCCAGCAGCTCCTCGAGCGGGGGGGCACGAGAGACCCAGTACTTC. Translation gives CASSSSSGGARETQYF.

This clonotype was picked up many times. This chain connects TRBV6-5 to TRBJ1-6; 8 nucleotides line up with TRBD1. Germline values: CDR1 MNHEY, CDR2 SVGAGI. This CDR3 is built from 19 residues. The ends lost 2 bases at V and 6 bases at J; junction bases unmatched: 15. CDR3: CASSYAIRTGWGGNSPLHF. DNA for the CDR3: TGTGCCAGCAGTTACGCTATTAGGACAGGGTGGGGGGGTAATTCACCCCTCCACTTT.

The chain links TRBV11-2 to TRBJ2-7, with 11 bases aligning to TRBD1. Looked up from germline, CDR1 is SGHAT and CDR2 is FQNNGV. This CDR3 region has 16 residues. V trimming: 1 base; J trimming: 2 bases; junction bases outside the gene matches: 4. The CDR3 sequence: CASSLGPGQGAYEQYF. The CDR3 bases are TGTGCCAGCAGCTTAGGGCCGGGACAGGGGGCCTACGAGCAGTACTTC.

This clonotype was picked up many times. The chain recombines TRBV12-3 or TRBV12-4 with TRBJ2-7; D not certain. Trimming pared 4 bases from V and 5 bases from J, leaving 0 bases between. The CDR3 runs to 9 residues. The CDR3 here is CASSYEQYF. CDR3 coding DNA: TGTGCCAGCAGTTACGAGCAGTACTTC.

The gene calls are TRBV5-6 and TRBJ2-5; tentatively, D is TRBD1 or TRBD2 (5 bases each). The germline V and J ends were trimmed by 3 bases and 0 bases, with 18 bases remaining between them. CDR1 is SGHDT, CDR2 YYEEEE, per germline. The CDR3 length is 17 residues. CDR3 in amino acids: CASSSLRDRMNQETQYF. CDR3 nucleotide sequence: TGTGCCAGCAGCTCTTTACGGGACCGTATGAACCAAGAGACCCAGTACTTC.

The genes are TRBV5-1 and TRBJ2-1, with 9 bases aligning to TRBD2. V gave up 0 bases and J gave up 9 bases; unmatched junction bases: 4. This CDR3 spans 14 amino acids. The V gene's germline CDR1 is SGHRS and CDR2 YFSETQ. DNA for the CDR3: TGCGCCAGCAGCTTGGCTAGCGGGGAGAGTGAGCAGTTCTTC. As protein: CASSLASGESEQFF.

The chain uses TRBV10-3 and TRBJ2-3, with 7 bases lining up with TRBD2. The trim removed 4 bases at V and 8 bases at J, leaving 15 bases unmatched. The V gene's germline CDR1 is ENHRY and CDR2 SYGVKD. The CDR3 length is 16 residues. This chain's CDR3 is CAISGVGGTTLGTQYF. The CDR3 bases are TGTGCCATCAGTGGGGTGGGGGGGACGACGTTAGGTACGCAGTATTTT.

The gene calls are TRBV14 and TRBJ2-2; D gene ambiguous. CDR1 is SGHDN, CDR2 FVKESK, per germline. CDR3 length equals 12 residues. Trimming pared 4 bases from V and 9 bases from J, leaving 9 bases between. The CDR3 spells CASSLGSRELFF. The CDR3 nucleotides read TGTGCCAGCAGCCTTGGATCCCGGGAGCTGTTTTTT. Filled out from reference TRBV14 and TRBJ2-2, the complete variable domain reads EAGVTQFPSHSVIEKGQTVTLRCDPISGHDNLYWYRRVMGKEIKFLLHFVKESKQDESGMPNNRFLAERTGGTYSTLKVQPAELEDSGVYFCASSLGSRELFFGEGSRLTVL.

Only a few counts were recorded for this clonotype. This chain joins TRBV7-2 and TRBJ2-7; 7 positions match TRBD1. J was trimmed by 5 bases and V by 5 bases; bases with no gene match: 9. In germline, CDR1 is SGHTA, CDR2 FQGNSA. The CDR3 totals 14 residues. DNA for the CDR3: TGTGCCAGCAGCACAACAGGGGTATGGGACGAGCAGTACTTC. Amino acid sequence: CASSTTGVWDEQYF.

This clonotype was found a few times. The rearrangement links TRBV20-1 to TRBJ2-7; a weak D match, TRBD1 (6 bases). CDR3 length: 17 amino acids. V lost 1 base, J lost 1 base, and 20 bases lay in between. Germline assignment: CDR1 DFQATT and CDR2 SNEGSKA (reference sequence). The CDR3 loop is CSARGFWGHRRSYEQYF. CDR3 nucleotide sequence: TGCAGTGCTAGAGGGTTCTGGGGACACAGACGATCCTACGAGCAGTACTTC.

This chain connects TRBV7-9 to TRBJ1-2; 8 bases are a match to TRBD1. Unmatched junction bases numbered 7, after V lost 3 bases and J lost 4 bases. CDR1 and CDR2 (germline): SEHNR, FQNEAQ (reference sequence). The CDR3 consists of 15 residues. CDR3 DNA: TGTGCCAGCAGCTTCCGTCCACAGGGGGGCTATGGCTACACCTTC. It translates to CASSFRPQGGYGYTF.